The source of this T cell receptor (beta chain) is a study of blood T cells in healthy people across ages. A J-beta primer mix and a sample-barcoded 5' primer were used in a second PCR of about 7 to 12 cycles. MiXCR, applied by TCRdb to the 5' RACE reads, yields one record per CDR3 protein. The sample lists hundreds of thousands of distinct CDR3 sequences; about 52% were seen once. Whole-study findings and limits: Researchers said unsorted PBMCs prevented a conclusive naive versus antigen-experienced comparison. There was no known CMV status for donors, so expanded clonotype changes were possibly confounded. Observed TCR beta diversity per million T cells went down as age went up. This fall followed a roughly linear course with age.

Remarks on this clonotype: Antigen: not known.

The sequence was obtained from a woman aged 60 to 75 in good health. The sequencing sample was made of blood.

The CDR3 bases are TGTGCCAGCAGCCGTACACAGGGGACTGAGCAGTTCTTC. Amino acids: CASSRTQGTEQFF. The J gene is TRBJ2-1, the V gene TRBV12-3 or TRBV12-4; 7 bases agree with TRBD1. V was pared by 6 bases and J by 9 bases, with 8 bases of the junction left unmatched. This CDR3 has 13 residues.